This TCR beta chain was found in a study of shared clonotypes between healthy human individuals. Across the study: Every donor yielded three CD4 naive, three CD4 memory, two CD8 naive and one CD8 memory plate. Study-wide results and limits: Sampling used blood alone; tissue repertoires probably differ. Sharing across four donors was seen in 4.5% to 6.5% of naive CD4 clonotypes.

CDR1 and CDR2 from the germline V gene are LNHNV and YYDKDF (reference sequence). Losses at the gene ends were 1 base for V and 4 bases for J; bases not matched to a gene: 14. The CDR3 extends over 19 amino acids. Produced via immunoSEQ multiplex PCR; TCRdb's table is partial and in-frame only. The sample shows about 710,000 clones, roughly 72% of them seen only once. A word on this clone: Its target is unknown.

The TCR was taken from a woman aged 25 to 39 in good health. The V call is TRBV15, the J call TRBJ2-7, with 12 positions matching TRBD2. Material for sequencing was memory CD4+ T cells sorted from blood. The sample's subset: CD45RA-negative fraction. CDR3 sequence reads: CATSRAPPSGRASRYEQYF. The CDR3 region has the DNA TGTGCCACCAGCAGAGCCCCCCCTAGCGGGAGGGCCAGTAGGTACGAGCAGTACTTC.